Shown below are 31 T cell receptor beta chains from a single sample sequenced in a study of control samples from healthy donors and cancer patients. Some clones are missing from TCRdb's copy, which holds only in-frame ones; the method was immunoSEQ multiplex PCR. The data show some 120,000 clones, with around nine tenths seen just once and about an eighth held by the top ten. Sequences were obtained from blood. Every receptor here comes from a man aged 25 to 45 in good health.

The V gene is TRBV2, the J gene TRBJ1-6; D may be TRBD1 (6 bases). There are 14 residues in the CDR3. Germline loops: CDR1 SNHLY, CDR2 FYNNEI. V was clipped by 4 bases and J by 8 bases, with 12 bases between them. Written as DNA, the CDR3 is TGTGCCAGCAGTGGTGAAGGGGGATATTCACCCCTCCACTTT. Protein sequence: CASSGEGGYSPLHF.

This clone has only one observation. The V call is TRBV13, the J call TRBJ2-7; D perhaps matches TRBD1 (6 bases). V was trimmed by 5 bases and J by 3 bases, leaving 14 bases between them. Germline CDR1 PRHDT, CDR2 FYEKMQ (reference sequence). The CDR3 consists of 14 residues. The CDR3 loop is CASSIRDRYYEQYF. In nucleotides, the CDR3 is TGTGCCAGCAGCATAAGAGACAGGTACTACGAGCAGTACTTC.

On this clone itself: The identical CDR3 is also encoded by other nucleotide sequences in the sample. J is TRBJ2-5 and V is TRBV10-1; D is uncertain. Trimming removed 6 bases from V and 4 bases from J, with 12 bases in between. CDR1 WNHNN and CDR2 SYGVQD come from the germline V gene (reference sequence). The CDR3 runs 13 residues. CDR3 DNA: TGCGCCAGCAGCGGGTCTGTGGGAGAGACCCAGTACTTC. Protein: CASSGSVGETQYF.

The chain uses TRBV19 and TRBJ1-5; D is ambiguous. This CDR3 is built from 15 residues. V was cut by 5 bases and J by 0 bases, with 11 bases left in between. Germline V CDR1 and CDR2: LNHDA, SQIVND (reference sequence). The CDR3 DNA is TGTGCCAGTAGTTGGACTTTTTATAGCAATCAGCCCCAGCATTTT. Protein product: CASSWTFYSNQPQHF.

The chain couples TRBV30 to TRBJ1-2, with D maybe TRBD1 (5 bases). Trimming left V 1 base short and J 7 bases short, with 16 bases between. This CDR3 comprises 14 residues. Germline CDR1 is GTSNPN and CDR2 is SVGIG (reference sequence). The CDR3 coding sequence is TGTGCCTGGAGTGGCCAGGGTCCCTCCTTTGGCTACACCTTC. Its protein is CAWSGQGPSFGYTF. The full variable domain, in which reference TRBV30 and TRBJ1-2 provide the parts outside the CDR3, is SQTIHQWPATLVQPVGSPLSLECTVEGTSNPNLYWYRQAAGRGLQLLFYSVGIGQISSEVPQNLSASRPQDRQFILSSKKLLLSDSGFYLCAWSGQGPSFGYTFGSGTRLTVV.

The V call is TRBV10-3, the J call TRBJ2-3; 8 positions agree with TRBD2. Germline V gives CDR1 ENHRY, CDR2 SYGVKD. The CDR3 sequence is 13 residues long. The V and J ends lost 9 bases and 5 bases, in that order; junction bases with no gene match: 7. In nucleotides, the CDR3 is TGTGCCATGCGGGGGGCCGGGGGAGATACGCAGTATTTT. Amino acid sequence: CAMRGAGGDTQYF.

A word on this clone: The sample carries other DNA sequences with the same CDR3. This sequence joins TRBV30 and TRBJ1-6; D may be TRBD1 (6 bases). With 1 base removed from V and 10 bases from J, the gap between germline ends came to 11 bases. CDR3 length: 13 residues. Germline V gene sequence: CDR1 GTSNPN, CDR2 SVGIG (reference sequence). CDR3 loop: CAWSEGGGSPLHF. For the CDR3, the DNA is TGTGCCTGGAGTGAAGGGGGGGGATCACCCCTCCACTTT.

The chain carries TRBV5-1 and TRBJ2-5; D call uncertain. The germline V gene encodes CDR1 SGHRS and CDR2 YFSETQ. V lost 1 base to trimming and J lost 1 base, with 8 bases between them. The CDR3 loop spans 14 amino acids. Written as DNA, the CDR3 is TGCGCCAGCAGCTTGACGGGCCCCCAAGAGACCCAGTACTTC. It codes for CASSLTGPQETQYF.

The chain has TRBV30 and TRBJ1-1, with D possibly matching TRBD1 (6 bases). The CDR3 totals 14 residues. Deletions cut 4 bases from V and 1 base from J, with 13 bases between. Germline assignment: CDR1 GTSNPN and CDR2 SVGIG (reference sequence). Written as DNA, the CDR3 is TGTGCCTGGAACAGGGTGGCCAGGAACACTGAAGCTTTCTTT. Encoded protein: CAWNRVARNTEAFF.

This chain uses TRBV2 with TRBJ2-7, with D maybe TRBD1 (6 bases). The length of the CDR3 is 14 residues. Germline CDR1 reads SNHLY; CDR2 reads FYNNEI. Trimming took off 6 bases at V and 6 bases at J, with 18 bases between the two ends. The CDR3 sequence: CASRGAGSISEQYF. DNA of the CDR3: TGTGCCAGCAGGGGGGCGGGCAGTATCTCCGAGCAGTACTTC.

V is TRBV10-1 and J is TRBJ1-1, with 8 bases that match TRBD1. V shed 8 bases, J shed 1 base, and the junction held 3 bases outside the gene matches. This CDR3 spans 13 amino acids. The germline V gene encodes CDR1 WNHNN and CDR2 SYGVQD (reference sequence). CDR3 sequence: CASGQGPNTEAFF. The CDR3, as DNA: TGCGCCAGCGGACAGGGACCGAACACTGAAGCTTTCTTT.

This clone was counted only a few times. V usage is TRBV14 and J usage is TRBJ2-3; D is uncertain. The CDR3 is made up of 13 amino acids. From germline, CDR1 is SGHDN and CDR2 FVKESK. Trimming took 5 bases from V and 7 from J, leaving 13 bases between them. The CDR3 nucleotides read TGTGCCAGCAGCACGCAAGAGAGGTATACGCAGTATTTT. As protein: CASSTQERYTQYF.

The chain links TRBV19 to TRBJ1-5, with a tentative D call TRBD1 (5 bases). From germline, CDR1 is LNHDA and CDR2 SQIVND (reference sequence). This CDR3 contains 15 residues. V lost 4 bases to trimming and J lost 3 bases, with 13 bases between them. The CDR3 bases are TGTGCCAGTAGTAGTCATCAGGGAGACAATCAGCCCCAGCATTTT. Amino acid sequence: CASSSHQGDNQPQHF.

Of note for this clone: Within the sample, other DNA sequences also encode this same CDR3. This chain links TRBV10-3 with TRBJ2-5; D might be TRBD1 or TRBD2, each matching 5 bases. The germline CDR1 and CDR2 sequences are ENHRY and SYGVKD. This CDR3 comprises 14 residues. V gave up 0 bases and J gave up 3 bases, with 8 bases separating them. The CDR3: CAISESGTEETQYF. The CDR3, as DNA: TGTGCCATCAGTGAGTCCGGGACGGAAGAGACCCAGTACTTC.

CDR3 region: CAWRAPRGGNTEAFF. Here the CDR3 DNA reads TGTGCCTGGAGGGCTCCCAGGGGAGGAAACACTGAAGCTTTCTTT. The chain couples TRBV30 to TRBJ1-1, with D perhaps TRBD1 (6 bases). Germline V gene lookup returns CDR1 GTSNPN and CDR2 SVGIG (reference sequence). V was trimmed by 3 bases and J by 2 bases, leaving 16 bases between them. This CDR3 region has 15 residues.

The V and J genes are TRBV2 and TRBJ2-7, with D possibly being TRBD2 (5 bases). The length of the CDR3 is 15 residues. The V gene's germline CDR1 is SNHLY and CDR2 FYNNEI. V dropped 0 bases and J dropped 1 base, with 10 bases sitting between them. Here the CDR3 DNA reads TGTGCCAGCAGTGAAGCGCGGGCAGGATCCTACGAGCAGTACTTC. As protein: CASSEARAGSYEQYF.

This chain links TRBV24-1 with TRBJ2-3; D gene unclear. Germline V gives CDR1 KGHDR, CDR2 SFDVKD. CDR3 size: 12 residues. Trimming removed 5 bases at V and 2 bases at J, with 4 bases between. The chain's CDR3 is CATSAPTDTQYF. CDR3 coding DNA: TGTGCCACCAGTGCCCCCACAGATACGCAGTATTTT.

The rearrangement links TRBV19 to TRBJ1-1; D possibly corresponds to TRBD1 (5 bases). Germline values: CDR1 LNHDA, CDR2 SQIVND (reference sequence). This CDR3 contains 15 residues. With 1 base removed from V and 1 base from J, the gap between germline ends came to 10 bases. CDR3 nucleotides: TGTGCCAGTAGTATAGCTGGGACTGCGAACACTGAAGCTTTCTTT. The encoded protein is CASSIAGTANTEAFF.

The chain employs TRBV5-6 and TRBJ2-3, with 7 bases identical to TRBD2. The CDR3 runs to 14 residues. Germline-derived CDR1 and CDR2 are SGHDT and YYEEEE. Losses at the gene ends were 0 bases for V and 8 bases for J; bases not matched to a gene: 6. CDR3 sequence reads: CASSLDGEGGTQYF. CDR3 nucleotides: TGTGCCAGCAGCTTGGACGGGGAGGGTGGTACGCAGTATTTT.

The chain couples TRBV2 to TRBJ2-1; possible D gene TRBD2, 5 bases. The CDR3 covers 15 residues. Germline CDR1 SNHLY, CDR2 FYNNEI. Trimming removed 3 bases from V and 4 bases from J, with 13 bases in between. The DNA for the CDR3 is TGTGCCAGCAGTGATGCCAAACTAGTATACAATGAGCAGTTCTTC. Translating it yields CASSDAKLVYNEQFF.

J is TRBJ1-2 and V is TRBV7-9; D unresolved. This CDR3 contains 16 residues. V gave up 0 bases and J gave up 8 bases, with 19 bases separating them. The germline V gene encodes CDR1 SEHNR and CDR2 FQNEAQ (reference sequence). This CDR3 is CASSLAHTDWAGGYTF. CDR3 coding DNA: TGTGCCAGCAGCTTAGCGCACACAGATTGGGCAGGAGGCTACACCTTC.

The genes are TRBV25-1 and TRBJ2-4, with 8 positions matching TRBD1. The V segment lost 4 bases and the J segment 2 bases; nucleotides outside the gene matches: 1. This CDR3 is 14 amino acids long. CDR1 and CDR2 from the germline V gene are MGHDK and SYGVNS. CDR3 loop: CASSGTGSKNIQYF. In DNA, the CDR3 is TGTGCCAGCAGTGGGACAGGGTCCAAAAACATTCAGTACTTC.

The rearrangement uses TRBV6-5 and TRBJ2-7; D remains unclear. The germline V gene encodes CDR1 MNHEY and CDR2 SVGAGI. V was pared by 6 bases and J by 7 bases, with 13 bases between. This CDR3 is 12 amino acids long. The CDR3 DNA is TGTGCCAGCAGGGAGTCTATGGGGGAGCAGTACGTC. This translates into CASRESMGEQYV.

This clone has a count of ten or more. The gene calls are TRBV9 and TRBJ1-6; D is possibly TRBD1 (5 bases). Trimming left V 0 bases short and J 7 bases short, with 11 bases between. Germline CDR1 is SGDLS and CDR2 is YYNGEE. The CDR3 consists of 15 residues. CDR3 DNA sequence: TGTGCCAGCAGCGTAGGAGGGCGGGGGAATTCACCCCTCCACTTT. Translated: CASSVGGRGNSPLHF.

This clone was detected once. This chain links TRBV5-1 with TRBJ1-2; 8 bases fit TRBD1. Trimming removed 5 bases from V and 7 bases from J; junction bases left unmatched: 13. Looked up from germline, CDR1 is SGHRS and CDR2 is YFSETQ. The CDR3 spans 15 residues. CDR3: CASRRLDRVGAGYTF. The CDR3 DNA follows: TGCGCCAGCAGAAGACTGGACAGGGTAGGGGCTGGCTACACCTTC.

This sequence joins TRBV5-8 and TRBJ1-2; 12 bases map to TRBD1. Germline V gene sequence: CDR1 SGHTS, CDR2 YDEGEE. The CDR3 has 19 amino acids. After removal of 4 bases from V and 1 base from J, the junction contained 14 bases not matched to a gene. The CDR3 protein is CASSRGPGGQGAFNYGYTF. CDR3 in DNA: TGTGCCAGCAGCAGGGGGCCGGGGGGACAGGGGGCCTTTAACTATGGCTACACCTTC.

This clone was picked up a small number of times. The chain employs TRBV30 and TRBJ1-1, with 7 bases lining up with TRBD1. This CDR3 has 14 residues. V trimming: 2 bases; J trimming: 1 base; junction bases outside the gene matches: 4. Germline V gives CDR1 GTSNPN, CDR2 SVGIG (reference sequence). Here the CDR3 reads CAWSLGGTNTEAFF. The CDR3 DNA reads as TGTGCCTGGAGTTTAGGGGGCACGAACACTGAAGCTTTCTTT.

This chain connects TRBV7-2 to TRBJ1-5; D uncertain. CDR1 and CDR2 from the germline V gene are SGHTA and FQGNSA. The CDR3 is made up of 13 amino acids. V was pared by 3 bases and J by 4 bases, with 7 bases between. The CDR3 here is CASSLVGNQPQHF. The CDR3 DNA reads TGTGCCAGCAGCTTGGTTGGGAATCAGCCCCAGCATTTT.

The V and J genes are TRBV19 and TRBJ1-2, with D perhaps TRBD1 (5 bases). The CDR3 consists of 16 residues. Between the trimmed V and J ends, which lost 7 bases and 5 bases, there was a span of 23 bases. Per germline, CDR1 LNHDA and CDR2 SQIVND (reference sequence). In nucleotides, the CDR3 is TGTGCCAGTAACCCGTTAGGGGCGCAGGATCCTTATGGCTACACCTTC. Encoded protein: CASNPLGAQDPYGYTF.

The V and J genes are TRBV5-5 and TRBJ2-7; D gene uncertain. Germline CDR1 SGHKS, CDR2 YYEKEE (reference sequence). The CDR3 is 11 residues long. The germline V and J ends were trimmed by 3 bases and 2 bases, with 3 bases remaining between them. The CDR3 spells CASSSAYEQYV. The CDR3 DNA sequence: TGTGCCAGCAGCTCAGCCTACGAGCAGTACGTC.

V is TRBV30 and J is TRBJ2-7, with D tentatively TRBD2 (5 bases). The CDR3 spans 13 residues. V was clipped by 1 base and J by 5 bases, with 12 bases between them. CDR1 and CDR2 (germline): GTSNPN, SVGIG (reference sequence). The CDR3 DNA follows: TGTGCCTGGAGTGAGGACTTCCCCGACGAGCAGTACTTC. This encodes CAWSEDFPDEQYF.